This is a list of T cell receptor beta chains from one sample in a study of human T cells and chemical hapten exposure. TCRdb itself ran the RACE reads through MiXCR, one entry per CDR3 protein. This sample has around 82,000 distinct CDR3 sequences, with 6.5% to 8% found just once. Sequenced here: whole blood, sampled in connection with sensitization to the hapten diphenylcyclopropenone (DPC). The receptors derive from a woman under 40 with alopecia areata. Some clones in this sample may be carry-over from other donors' samples. The CDR3 runs from the conserved cysteine through the conserved F or W. Each record gives: CDR3 DNA, CDR3 protein, clone size, J gene, D gene, V gene, CDR3 length. D genes are given only for firm matches. Clone size appears in some rows only: once, few, many, or a class for an expanded clone.

cdr3_nt: TGCAGTGCTAGATCTAGCGGGGGCACAGATACGCAGTATTTT
cdr3_aa: CSARSSGGTDTQYF
clone_size: .
j_call: TRBJ2-3
d_call: TRBD2
v_call: TRBV20-1
cdr3_length: 14

cdr3_nt: TGTGCCAGCAGCCAACTCTTGGCGCCGCGTGACTCACCCCTCCACTTT
cdr3_aa: CASSQLLAPRDSPLHF
clone_size: .
j_call: TRBJ1-6
d_call: .
v_call: TRBV27
cdr3_length: 16

cdr3_nt: TGCAGCGTTCCTGGACTAGCGGGGGGGTCCTACAATGAGCAGTTCTTC
cdr3_aa: CSVPGLAGGSYNEQFF
clone_size: few
j_call: TRBJ2-1
d_call: TRBD2
v_call: TRBV29-1
cdr3_length: 16

cdr3_nt: TGCAGCGTTGATGGTAGCGGGGGAGGGACAGATACGCAGTATTTT
cdr3_aa: CSVDGSGGGTDTQYF
clone_size: many
j_call: TRBJ2-3
d_call: TRBD2
v_call: TRBV29-1
cdr3_length: 15

cdr3_nt: TGCGCCAGCAGCTTGGGGTCTGGTCCTGAAGCTTTCTTT
cdr3_aa: CASSLGSGPEAFF
clone_size: .
j_call: TRBJ1-1
d_call: .
v_call: TRBV5-1
cdr3_length: 13

cdr3_nt: TGTGCCAGCAGCCGGACGTACGAGCAGTACTTC
cdr3_aa: CASSRTYEQYF
clone_size: many
j_call: TRBJ2-7
d_call: .
v_call: TRBV7-9
cdr3_length: 11

cdr3_nt: TGTGCCAGCAGGGTGACAGGGGTCACCGGGGAGCTGTTTTTT
cdr3_aa: CASRVTGVTGELFF
clone_size: many
j_call: TRBJ2-2
d_call: TRBD1
v_call: TRBV6-4
cdr3_length: 14

cdr3_nt: TGCGCCAGCAGCCACAGTCGGGGGAGCTCCTACGAGCAGTACTTC
cdr3_aa: CASSHSRGSSYEQYF
clone_size: many
j_call: TRBJ2-7
d_call: .
v_call: TRBV5-1
cdr3_length: 15

cdr3_nt: TGTGCCAGCAGTGACGAGGCAGGGTGGGGTGGGGACTATGGCTACACCTTC
cdr3_aa: CASSDEAGWGGDYGYTF
clone_size: many
j_call: TRBJ1-2
d_call: .
v_call: TRBV2
cdr3_length: 17

cdr3_nt: TGTGCCAGCAGCCTCGGACAGGGAACATCCTACGAGCAGTACTTC
cdr3_aa: CASSLGQGTSYEQYF
clone_size: .
j_call: TRBJ2-7
d_call: TRBD1
v_call: TRBV7-9
cdr3_length: 15

cdr3_nt: TGCAGCGTTGTGGCCTGGACCGGGGAGCTGTTTTTT
cdr3_aa: CSVVAWTGELFF
clone_size: many
j_call: TRBJ2-2
d_call: .
v_call: TRBV29-1
cdr3_length: 12

cdr3_nt: TGCGCCAGCAGCTTGGCCGGGACAGGGTCTCGTGGCTACACCTTC
cdr3_aa: CASSLAGTGSRGYTF
clone_size: few
j_call: TRBJ1-2
d_call: TRBD1
v_call: TRBV5-1
cdr3_length: 15

cdr3_nt: TGTGCCAGCAGCATTCCGGGGAACGAGCAGTACTTC
cdr3_aa: CASSIPGNEQYF
clone_size: many
j_call: TRBJ2-7
d_call: .
v_call: TRBV3-1
cdr3_length: 12

cdr3_nt: TGTGCCAGCAGCCGAACAGGGATCGTCTTATCCTACGAGCAGTACTTC
cdr3_aa: CASSRTGIVLSYEQYF
clone_size: many
j_call: TRBJ2-7
d_call: .
v_call: TRBV6-2/TRBV6-3
cdr3_length: 16

cdr3_nt: TGTGCCAGCAGCCCACGGGGGAGCCACACAGATACGCAGTATTTT
cdr3_aa: CASSPRGSHTDTQYF
clone_size: .
j_call: TRBJ2-3
d_call: .
v_call: TRBV7-3
cdr3_length: 15

cdr3_nt: TGTGCCAGCATCTCAGGGGGCGCTGCTCAGCCCCAGCATTTT
cdr3_aa: CASISGGAAQPQHF
clone_size: many
j_call: TRBJ1-5
d_call: TRBD1
v_call: TRBV6-6
cdr3_length: 14

cdr3_nt: TGCGCCAGCAGTGTCCGGGGTTACACTGAAGCTTTCTTT
cdr3_aa: CASSVRGYTEAFF
clone_size: many
j_call: TRBJ1-1
d_call: .
v_call: TRBV10-2
cdr3_length: 13

cdr3_nt: TGCGCCAGCAGCCAAGGGGCGGTCGGCGAGCCCCAGCATTTT
cdr3_aa: CASSQGAVGEPQHF
clone_size: many
j_call: TRBJ1-5
d_call: .
v_call: TRBV5-1
cdr3_length: 14

cdr3_nt: TGTGCCAGCAGACAGGGACAAGATAATTCACCCCTCCACTTT
cdr3_aa: CASRQGQDNSPLHF
clone_size: many
j_call: TRBJ1-6
d_call: .
v_call: TRBV2
cdr3_length: 14

cdr3_nt: TGTGCCAGCCAGCCAGCGGGGGGGCTTGCAGATACGCAGTATTTT
cdr3_aa: CASQPAGGLADTQYF
clone_size: many
j_call: TRBJ2-3
d_call: TRBD2
v_call: TRBV6-5
cdr3_length: 15

cdr3_nt: TGTGCCAGCAGCCCCACAAACACTGAAGCTTTCTTT
cdr3_aa: CASSPTNTEAFF
clone_size: many
j_call: TRBJ1-1
d_call: .
v_call: TRBV7-9
cdr3_length: 12

cdr3_nt: TGTGCCACCAGCAGACAAGACGGGTCGGCTTTCTTT
cdr3_aa: CATSRQDGSAFF
clone_size: many
j_call: TRBJ1-1
d_call: .
v_call: TRBV15
cdr3_length: 12

cdr3_nt: TGTGCCAGCAGTGAAGGATACAGGGGGCCGACCAAAAACATTCAGTACTTC
cdr3_aa: CASSEGYRGPTKNIQYF
clone_size: .
j_call: TRBJ2-4
d_call: TRBD1
v_call: TRBV2
cdr3_length: 17

cdr3_nt: TGCAGTGCTAAAGTGGAGCAGGGGCGCGATCAGTACGAGCAGTACTTC
cdr3_aa: CSAKVEQGRDQYEQYF
clone_size: many
j_call: TRBJ2-7
d_call: .
v_call: TRBV20-1
cdr3_length: 16

cdr3_nt: TGTGCCTGGAGTTCGACAGGGAGGGTTGTCGCCTATGGCTACACCTTC
cdr3_aa: CAWSSTGRVVAYGYTF
clone_size: many
j_call: TRBJ1-2
d_call: TRBD1
v_call: TRBV30
cdr3_length: 16

cdr3_nt: TGCAGTGCTTTGGACAGGGCTAATGAAAAACTGTTTTTT
cdr3_aa: CSALDRANEKLFF
clone_size: few
j_call: TRBJ1-4
d_call: TRBD1
v_call: TRBV20-1
cdr3_length: 13

cdr3_nt: TGTGCCAGCAGTTTCAATGGCGAAAAACTGTTTTTT
cdr3_aa: CASSFNGEKLFF
clone_size: many
j_call: TRBJ1-4
d_call: .
v_call: TRBV12-3/TRBV12-4
cdr3_length: 12

cdr3_nt: TGTGCCAGCAGCGGGGGGGCCGAAGATACGCAGTATTTT
cdr3_aa: CASSGGAEDTQYF
clone_size: many
j_call: TRBJ2-3
d_call: TRBD2
v_call: TRBV6-4
cdr3_length: 13

cdr3_nt: TGTGCCAGCTCCCCCGACAGGGTCTCAACTGAAGCTTTCTTT
cdr3_aa: CASSPDRVSTEAFF
clone_size: .
j_call: TRBJ1-1
d_call: TRBD1
v_call: TRBV18
cdr3_length: 14

cdr3_nt: TGTGCCAGCAGGCCCTGGACAGGGGAAAACTATGGCTACACCTTC
cdr3_aa: CASRPWTGENYGYTF
clone_size: many
j_call: TRBJ1-2
d_call: TRBD1
v_call: TRBV2
cdr3_length: 15

cdr3_nt: TGTGCCAGCAGCTTTGGAGACAGGGAGTTGGGGGAGCAGTACTTC
cdr3_aa: CASSFGDRELGEQYF
clone_size: many
j_call: TRBJ2-7
d_call: TRBD1
v_call: TRBV7-9
cdr3_length: 15

cdr3_nt: TGTGCCAGCAGTACCCTCTACATGAACACTGAAGCTTTCTTT
cdr3_aa: CASSTLYMNTEAFF
clone_size: few
j_call: TRBJ1-1
d_call: .
v_call: TRBV12-3/TRBV12-4
cdr3_length: 14

cdr3_nt: TGCAGCGTTGGACAGGGCGGCGAGCAGTACTTC
cdr3_aa: CSVGQGGEQYF
clone_size: many
j_call: TRBJ2-7
d_call: TRBD1
v_call: TRBV29-1
cdr3_length: 11

cdr3_nt: TGTGCCAGCAGACAGCCCGGGACACTCTACAATGAGCAGTTCTTC
cdr3_aa: CASRQPGTLYNEQFF
clone_size: many
j_call: TRBJ2-1
d_call: .
v_call: TRBV6-5
cdr3_length: 15

cdr3_nt: TGTGCCAGCAGCCCCTCTACCTACGAGCAGTACTTC
cdr3_aa: CASSPSTYEQYF
clone_size: .
j_call: TRBJ2-7
d_call: .
v_call: TRBV16
cdr3_length: 12

cdr3_nt: TGCAGCGTTGAACCGGGACGGGATTCCTACGAGCAGTACTTC
cdr3_aa: CSVEPGRDSYEQYF
clone_size: many
j_call: TRBJ2-7
d_call: .
v_call: TRBV29-1
cdr3_length: 14

cdr3_nt: TGTGCCAGCAGTCGGGGGGCCCAGGCCGGAAACACCATATATTTT
cdr3_aa: CASSRGAQAGNTIYF
clone_size: many
j_call: TRBJ1-3
d_call: .
v_call: TRBV6-5
cdr3_length: 15

cdr3_nt: TGTGCCAGCAGCCAAGCTGGGGGTTCCTACAATGAGCAGTTCTTC
cdr3_aa: CASSQAGGSYNEQFF
clone_size: few
j_call: TRBJ2-1
d_call: .
v_call: TRBV3-1
cdr3_length: 15

cdr3_nt: TGTGCCAGCAGAAGTACAGGGGGTTCCACTGAAGCTTTCTTT
cdr3_aa: CASRSTGGSTEAFF
clone_size: many
j_call: TRBJ1-1
d_call: TRBD1
v_call: TRBV12-3/TRBV12-4
cdr3_length: 14

cdr3_nt: TGTGCCAGCAGTGCCGACAGGTCCGATCTATACGTCTCTGGAAACACCATATATTTT
cdr3_aa: CASSADRSDLYVSGNTIYF
clone_size: many
j_call: TRBJ1-3
d_call: .
v_call: TRBV6-5
cdr3_length: 19

cdr3_nt: TGTGCCAGCAGGGGACTTCCGGAGACCCAGTACTTC
cdr3_aa: CASRGLPETQYF
clone_size: many
j_call: TRBJ2-5
d_call: .
v_call: TRBV12-3/TRBV12-4
cdr3_length: 12

cdr3_nt: TGTGCCAGCAGCTTGTACACAGCGGGGGTTGATACGCAGTATTTT
cdr3_aa: CASSLYTAGVDTQYF
clone_size: many
j_call: TRBJ2-3
d_call: TRBD2
v_call: TRBV7-3
cdr3_length: 15

cdr3_nt: TGCAGTGCTAGAGTGTGGGGAAAGTCCTACGAGCAGTACTTC
cdr3_aa: CSARVWGKSYEQYF
clone_size: many
j_call: TRBJ2-7
d_call: .
v_call: TRBV20-1
cdr3_length: 14

cdr3_nt: TGTGCCAGCAGCGTCCGGACCGGGACTAGCGGGACACAAGAGACCCAGTACTTC
cdr3_aa: CASSVRTGTSGTQETQYF
clone_size: few
j_call: TRBJ2-5
d_call: TRBD2
v_call: TRBV9
cdr3_length: 18

cdr3_nt: TGTGCCAGCAGCTTAGAACAGGGAAGTCATGGCTACACCTTC
cdr3_aa: CASSLEQGSHGYTF
clone_size: many
j_call: TRBJ1-2
d_call: .
v_call: TRBV7-9
cdr3_length: 14